The clone carrying this T cell receptor beta chain was detected many times. The trim removed 7 bases at V and 6 bases at J, leaving 5 bases unmatched. This CDR3 spans 13 amino acids. Germline V gene lookup returns CDR1 WSHSY and CDR2 SAAADI. The hyperthyroidism patients had all been newly diagnosed, and their disease duration was under 2 months. Their ages ranged from 18 to 65 years. Patients showing uncontrolled infection, other autoimmune disease, pregnancy or lactation were ineligible. Diagnosing involved the use of clinical symptoms, serum thyroxine and TRAb, thyroid ultrasound and orbital computed tomography. PBMCs were collected from an approximately 10 ml volume of fresh peripheral blood. This entry comes from a study of T cells in Graves' hyperthyroidism and ophthalmopathy. RNA transcripts provided the source from which TCR beta CDR3 regions were amplified. Carried out on the TCR CDR3, a first-round RT-PCR used the HTBI primer set. TCRdb processed the multiplex PCR reads anew with MiXCR; each CDR3 protein has one entry. This sample yields over 200,000 distinct CDR3 sequences, of which around 20% are seen a single time; around 43% belongs to the top ten.

The receptor comes from a man aged 40-55 years with Graves' hyperthyroidism. The chain employs TRBV10-2 and TRBJ1-1; 10 bases align to TRBD1. The sample taken for sequencing was blood. The CDR3 loop is CASMPGQGAEAFF. The CDR3 region has the DNA TGCGCCAGCATGCCCGGACAGGGGGCTGAAGCTTTCTTT.